This TCR beta chain comes out of a study of CD8+CD57+ T cells in acquired aplastic anemia. The overall study: The mean DNA yield obtained from sorted CD4+ and CD8+ cells came to roughly 3.4 ug.

Regarding the study as a whole: Significant differences in CD8+ Simpson's diversity were not observed between patients and controls.

TCR beta VDJ combinations and CDR3 sequences were profiled from genomic DNA. TCRdb called the reads again in MiXCR, with one record for every CDR3 protein. The sample consists of 80,000 to 100,000 distinct CDR3 sequences, 65% to 70% of them appearing once. With respect to this clonotype: Its antigen remains unidentified.

Before being chosen for sequencing, patients had shown CD8+CD57+ cell expansion by flow cytometry. Severe acquired aplastic anemia was diagnosed in all patients. Sampling of blood occurred while the patients had still received no therapy. Germline V lookup: CDR1 SGHAT, CDR2 FQNNGV. The germline V and J ends were trimmed by 1 base and 8 bases, with 11 bases remaining between them. CDR3 size: 13 residues. Sequencing used sorted CD4+, CD8+, or CD8+CD57+ T cells (not recorded which) from PBMCs. The clonotype originates from a human donor with aplastic anemia. The V call is TRBV11-2, the J call TRBJ1-2; D uncertain. The CDR3 DNA reads as TGTGCCAGCAGCTTAGCTCGTCAGTTGGGCTACACCTTC. It yields the protein CASSLARQLGYTF.